A single sample gave rise to the 2 T cell receptor beta chains below, sequenced in a study of shared clonotypes between healthy human individuals. Some clones are missing from TCRdb's copy, which holds only in-frame ones; the method was immunoSEQ multiplex PCR. The sample has millions of clones, around 90% seen once; the top ten hold around 0.15%. What was sequenced was naive CD4+ T cells sorted from blood. Documented subset: CD45RA+ positively selected. All receptors come from a man aged 18 to 30 in good health.

The J gene is TRBJ2-3, the V gene TRBV7-2; 11 bases map to TRBD2. The germline V gene encodes CDR1 SGHTA and CDR2 FQGNSA. The CDR3 runs 16 residues. Losses at the gene ends were 0 bases for V and 6 bases for J; bases not matched to a gene: 5. The CDR3, as DNA: TGTGCCAGCAGCTTAGCAGTAGCGGGGGGGTGGGATACGCAGTATTTT. Translation gives CASSLAVAGGWDTQYF.

Concerning this clone itself: The same CDR3 also results from other DNA sequences found in this sample. J is TRBJ1-5 and V is TRBV19, with D hard to call. Germline values: CDR1 LNHDA, CDR2 SQIVND (reference sequence). With 1 base removed from V and 2 bases from J, the gap between germline ends came to 3 bases. This CDR3 spans 13 amino acids. CDR3 in amino acids: CASSIGGNQPQHF. The CDR3 nucleotides read TGTGCCAGTAGTATAGGTGGCAATCAGCCCCAGCATTTT.